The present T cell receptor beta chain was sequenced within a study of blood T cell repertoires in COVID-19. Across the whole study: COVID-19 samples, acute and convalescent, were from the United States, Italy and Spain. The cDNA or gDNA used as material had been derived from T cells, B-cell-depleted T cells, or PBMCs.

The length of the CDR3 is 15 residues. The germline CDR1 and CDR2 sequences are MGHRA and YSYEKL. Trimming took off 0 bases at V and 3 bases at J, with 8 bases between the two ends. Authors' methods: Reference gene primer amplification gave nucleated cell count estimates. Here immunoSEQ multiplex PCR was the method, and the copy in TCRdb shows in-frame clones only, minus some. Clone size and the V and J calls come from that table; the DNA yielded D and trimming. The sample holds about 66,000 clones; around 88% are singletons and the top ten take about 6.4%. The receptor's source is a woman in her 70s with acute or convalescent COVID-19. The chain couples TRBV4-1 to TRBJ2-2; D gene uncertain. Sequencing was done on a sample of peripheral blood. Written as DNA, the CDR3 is TGCGCCAGCAGCCAAGACCGTCGAGACACCGGGGAGCTGTTTTTT. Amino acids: CASSQDRRDTGELFF.